Presented here are 26 T cell receptor beta chains from one specimen sequenced in a study of blood T cells in healthy people across ages. Next came a second PCR, run for about 6 to 12 cycles, which used a sample-barcoded 5' primer along with a J-beta primer mix. TCRdb reprocessed the 5' RACE reads with MiXCR, giving one entry per CDR3 protein. The sample has approximately 820,000 distinct CDR3 sequences, about 42% seen once. Sequencing was performed on blood. These receptors came from a man in his sixties in good health.

This clonotype has a handful of counts. J is TRBJ2-5 and V is TRBV25-1; TRBD1 agrees at 7 bases. Germline V lookup: CDR1 MGHDK, CDR2 SYGVNS. The length of the CDR3 is 14 residues. Losses at the gene ends were 2 bases for V and 4 bases for J; bases not matched to a gene: 4. The CDR3 DNA is TGTGCCAGCAGTGAACCCAACAGGGGAGAGACCCAGTACTTC. It encodes CASSEPNRGETQYF.

CDR3 coding DNA: TGTGCCAGCAGCCAAGAGGAGGCTAGCGGTCACAATGAGCAGTTCTTC. Translation gives CASSQEEASGHNEQFF. V gene TRBV14 combines with J gene TRBJ2-1; TRBD2 matches 7 bases. The V segment lost 0 bases and the J segment 5 bases; nucleotides outside the gene matches: 7. CDR1 is SGHDN and CDR2 is FVKESK in the germline V gene. The CDR3 has 16 residues.

The rearrangement uses TRBV6-4 and TRBJ2-1; 10 bases are shared with TRBD2. The CDR3 length is 16 residues. CDR1 MRHNA and CDR2 SNTAGT come from the germline V gene. V lost 6 bases and J lost 4; bases outside the gene matches: 9. The CDR3 region has the DNA TGTGCCAGCAGCCACTTTAGCGGGGGGTCTTACAATGAGCAGTTCTTC. Amino acid sequence: CASSHFSGGSYNEQFF.

The V gene is TRBV7-2, the J gene TRBJ2-1, with 8 bases that match TRBD1. Trimming at V came to 0 bases and at J to 13 bases, leaving 14 bases not matched to a gene. This CDR3 comprises 16 residues. CDR1 and CDR2 (germline): SGHTA, FQGNSA. The CDR3 DNA reads TGTGCCAGCAGCTTAGCATTGACAGGGGTAGGGGAGACCCAGTTCTTC. The encoded protein is CASSLALTGVGETQFF. Full variable domain (rest looked up from reference TRBV7-2 and TRBJ2-1): GAGVSQSPSNKVTEKGKDVELRCDPISGHTALYWYRQSLGQGLEFLIYFQGNSAPDKSGLPSDRFSAERTGGSVSTLTIQRTQQEDSAVYLCASSLALTGVGETQFFGPGTRLTVL.

On this clonotype itself: This clone may be a read error of a much larger clone one base away. The chain recombines TRBV29-1 with TRBJ2-1; unclear D gene. From germline, CDR1 is SQVTM and CDR2 ANQGSEA. The CDR3 runs to 17 residues. V lost 4 bases, J lost 4 bases, and 23 bases lay in between. The CDR3 DNA reads TGCAGCGTTGTCCTAGGTTCGGCGAGATCAAAATACAATGAGCAGTTCTTC. Protein: CSVVLGSARSKYNEQFF.

J is TRBJ1-2 and V is TRBV11-2, with 11 bases lining up with TRBD1. Germline V gene data show CDR1 as SGHAT and CDR2 as FQNNGV. The CDR3 consists of 17 residues. Losses at the gene ends were 4 bases for V and 7 bases for J; bases not matched to a gene: 14. The CDR3 loop reads CASSSSRNTGTGGGYTF. In nucleotides, the CDR3 is TGTGCCAGCAGCTCTAGCAGAAATACCGGGACAGGGGGTGGCTACACCTTC.

This clonotype was recorded a few times. The chain's CDR3 is CASSEGQAYEQYF. CDR3 coding DNA: TGCGCCAGCAGTGAAGGTCAGGCCTACGAGCAGTACTTC. This chain uses TRBV10-2 with TRBJ2-7; D uncertain. V dropped 3 bases and J dropped 2 bases, with 8 bases sitting between them. There are 13 residues in the CDR3. The germline CDR1 and CDR2 sequences are WSHSY and SAAADI.

This clonotype has a handful of counts. The rearrangement uses TRBV5-1 and TRBJ2-5; tentatively, D is TRBD2 (5 bases). The V and J ends lost 2 bases and 4 bases respectively, with 15 bases between them. The CDR3 runs 15 residues. Germline-derived CDR1 and CDR2 are SGHRS and YFSETQ. Here the CDR3 DNA reads TGCGCCAGCAGCTTCGGGAACTTAGGGAGAGAGACCCAGTACTTC. Its translation is CASSFGNLGRETQYF.

The V and J genes are TRBV7-9 and TRBJ2-1; tentative D call: TRBD1 (7 bases). The CDR3 is 15 residues long. Germline CDR1 and CDR2: SEHNR and FQNEAQ (reference sequence). V was cut by 1 base and J by 7 bases, with 14 bases left in between. CDR3 coding DNA: TGTGCCAGCAGCTTAGTAGGAGGGACAGCTAATGAGCAGTTCTTC. Residues: CASSLVGGTANEQFF.

This CDR3 is CAGASDESYEQYF. The CDR3 coding sequence is TGCGCCGGCGCTTCGGACGAAAGCTACGAGCAGTACTTC. The chain links TRBV4-1 to TRBJ2-7, with D hard to call. V was cut by 11 bases and J by 3 bases, with 17 bases left in between. In germline, CDR1 is MGHRA, CDR2 YSYEKL. The CDR3 covers 13 residues.

The rearrangement uses TRBV20-1 and TRBJ2-4, with unresolved D. The end of the DNA aligns better with TRBJ2-7, so the J call may be wrong. The CDR3 covers 12 residues. Germline V gene lookup returns CDR1 DFQATT and CDR2 SNEGSKA (reference sequence). In nucleotides, the CDR3 is TGCAGTGCCCCTCTCCGTCTCGACGAGCAGTACTTC. It encodes CSAPLRLDEQYF.

The V gene is TRBV4-3, the J gene TRBJ2-7, with D unclear. The V and J ends lost 0 bases and 2 bases respectively, with 14 bases between them. The CDR3 length is 16 residues. Germline V gives CDR1 LGHNA, CDR2 YSLEER. The CDR3: CASSQDWLVFPYEQYF. The CDR3 bases are TGCGCCAGCAGCCAAGATTGGTTGGTTTTTCCCTACGAGCAGTACTTC.

CDR3 coding DNA: TGTGCCAGCAGTTACGGGACAGGGGACTCTGGGGCCAACGTCCTGACTTTC. Translation gives CASSYGTGDSGANVLTF. The chain carries TRBV6-5 and TRBJ2-6; 10 bases map to TRBD1. This CDR3 is built from 17 residues. From germline, CDR1 is MNHEY and CDR2 SVGAGI. The trim removed 2 bases at V and 0 bases at J, leaving 1 base unmatched.

This chain connects TRBV20-1 to TRBJ2-1; 10 nucleotides align to TRBD2. Germline V gene lookup returns CDR1 DFQATT and CDR2 SNEGSKA (reference sequence). J was trimmed by 3 bases and V by 0 bases; bases with no gene match: 2. The CDR3 is 15 amino acids. CDR3 DNA: TGCAGTGCTAGAGATAGGACTAGCGGCTACAATGAGCAGTTCTTC. Its translation is CSARDRTSGYNEQFF.

The chain is built from TRBV20-1 and TRBJ2-1; D might be TRBD1 (7 bases). The CDR3 consists of 16 residues. CDR1 is DFQATT and CDR2 is SNEGSKA in the germline V gene (reference sequence). Trimming took 5 bases from V and 4 from J, leaving 21 bases between them. The CDR3 bases are TGCAGTGCTGACAAGTCGGGTCAGGGGGGTTACAATGAGCAGTTCTTC. This gives the protein CSADKSGQGGYNEQFF.

The chain recombines TRBV5-1 with TRBJ2-7; 10 nucleotides align to TRBD1. The germline V gene has CDR1 SGHRS and CDR2 YFSETQ. V gave up 5 bases and J gave up 5 bases; unmatched junction bases: 16. The CDR3 has 17 residues. This CDR3 reads CASSLTPSGQGIHEQYF. As DNA, the CDR3 is TGCGCCAGCAGTCTAACGCCGTCGGGACAGGGGATACACGAGCAGTACTTC.

The sample holds a few counts of this clonotype. The V gene is TRBV11-2, the J gene TRBJ2-6; the match to TRBD1 covers 9 bases. The germline V gene has CDR1 SGHAT and CDR2 FQNNGV. The CDR3 extends over 15 amino acids. With 6 bases clipped from V and 12 bases from J, the junction kept 12 bases outside the gene matches. CDR3 in DNA: TGTGCCAGCAGACTTACAGGGGGCGGGTTAGGCGTCCTGACTTTC. Translated, it gives CASRLTGGGLGVLTF.

The V and J genes are TRBV29-1 and TRBJ2-5; TRBD2 aligns across 7 bases. V was pared by 4 bases and J by 0 bases, with 2 bases of the junction left unmatched. The CDR3 is 13 amino acids. From germline, CDR1 is SQVTM and CDR2 ANQGSEA. CDR3 in amino acids: CSVVGGNQETQYF. The CDR3 nucleotides are TGCAGCGTTGTGGGGGGGAACCAAGAGACCCAGTACTTC.

The chain joins TRBV27 to TRBJ2-7; 11 nucleotides align to TRBD2. The CDR3 runs 14 residues. Germline loops: CDR1 MNHEY, CDR2 SMNVEV (reference sequence). The trim removed 6 bases at V and 2 bases at J, leaving 3 bases unmatched. This chain's CDR3 is CASRIAGGTYEQYF. In DNA form, the CDR3 reads TGTGCCAGCAGAATAGCGGGGGGGACCTACGAGCAGTACTTC.

The gene calls are TRBV6-5 and TRBJ1-6; no reliable D call. This CDR3 spans 14 amino acids. With 8 bases removed from V and 9 bases from J, the gap between germline ends came to 17 bases. Germline lookup yields CDR1 MNHEY and CDR2 SVGAGI. The CDR3 DNA reads as TGTGCCAGCCGGGCCCCGTGGTTCGTTTCACCCCTCCACTTT. This translates into CASRAPWFVSPLHF.

The chain combines TRBV2 with TRBJ2-1; 11 nucleotides agree with TRBD2. CDR1 SNHLY and CDR2 FYNNEI come from the germline V gene. The CDR3 has 15 residues. J was trimmed by 8 bases and V by 7 bases; bases with no gene match: 10. Here the CDR3 reads CASTPVAGGPDEQFF. The CDR3 DNA sequence: TGTGCCAGCACCCCAGTAGCGGGGGGGCCCGATGAGCAGTTCTTC.

This clonotype was found a few times. The chain has TRBV3-1 and TRBJ2-5, with 8 bases aligning to TRBD2. J gave up 4 bases and V 0 bases, and 4 bases lay outside the gene matches. CDR1 is LGHDT and CDR2 is YNNKEL in the germline V gene (reference sequence). This CDR3 is built from 15 residues. CDR3 coding DNA: TGTGCCAGCAGCCAAGAGGCCGGACTAGCAGAGACCCAGTACTTC. Amino acids: CASSQEAGLAETQYF.

This clonotype was seen many times. A clone one base away is much larger, so this may be a read error. The chain couples TRBV7-2 to TRBJ2-1; unclear D gene. V was shortened by 5 bases and J by 14 bases, with 19 bases between the two germline ends. Germline lookup yields CDR1 SGHTA and CDR2 FQGNSA. The CDR3 has 13 residues. CDR3 sequence reads: CASSVPPGQREFF. In nucleotides, the CDR3 is TGTGCCAGCAGCGTACCCCCGGGCCAAAGGGAGTTCTTC.

The V and J genes are TRBV5-1 and TRBJ2-1, with 8 bases matching TRBD2. Germline values: CDR1 SGHRS, CDR2 YFSETQ. The V gene end was trimmed by 2 bases and the J gene end by 6 bases; junction bases not matched to a gene: 4. The CDR3 is made up of 14 amino acids. The CDR3 bases are TGCGCCAGCAGCTTCAGCGGGGGAACCAATGAGCAGTTCTTC. Translation: CASSFSGGTNEQFF.

This clonotype was found many times. The chain joins TRBV10-3 to TRBJ2-7; 8 bases line up with TRBD2. The V gene's germline CDR1 is ENHRY and CDR2 SYGVKD. The junction had 7 bases not matched to a gene; V was cut back by 11 bases and J by 1 base. The CDR3 is made up of 13 amino acids. Written as DNA, the CDR3 is TGTGCCGTAAGCGGGAGCGGTTCCTACGAGCAGTACTTC. Protein: CAVSGSGSYEQYF.

The chain links TRBV7-2 to TRBJ1-6; 7 positions match TRBD1. The CDR3 is 16 amino acids. Trimming cost V 5 bases and J 6 bases; bases outside gene matches: 10. Germline V gives CDR1 SGHTA, CDR2 FQGNSA. This CDR3 is CASSRHNDRVNSPLHF. CDR3 DNA sequence: TGTGCCAGCAGCCGACATAATGACAGGGTTAATTCACCCCTCCACTTT.